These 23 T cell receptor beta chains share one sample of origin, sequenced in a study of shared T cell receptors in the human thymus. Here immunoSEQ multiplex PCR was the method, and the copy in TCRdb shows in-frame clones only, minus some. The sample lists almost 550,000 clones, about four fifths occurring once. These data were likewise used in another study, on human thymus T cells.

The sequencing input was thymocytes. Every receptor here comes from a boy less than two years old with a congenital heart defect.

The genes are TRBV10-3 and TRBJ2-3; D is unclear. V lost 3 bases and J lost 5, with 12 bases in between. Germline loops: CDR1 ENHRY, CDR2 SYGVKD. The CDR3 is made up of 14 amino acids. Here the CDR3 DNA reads TGTGCCATCAGTGACCCCTCAGAGCGAGATACGCAGTATTTT. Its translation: CAISDPSERDTQYF.

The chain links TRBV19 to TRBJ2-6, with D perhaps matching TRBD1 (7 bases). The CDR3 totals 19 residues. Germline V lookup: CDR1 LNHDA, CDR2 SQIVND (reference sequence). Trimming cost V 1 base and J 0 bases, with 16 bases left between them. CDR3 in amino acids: CASSIGYRGLSSGANVLTF. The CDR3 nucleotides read TGTGCCAGTAGTATAGGTTACAGGGGACTCTCCTCTGGGGCCAACGTCCTGACTTTC.

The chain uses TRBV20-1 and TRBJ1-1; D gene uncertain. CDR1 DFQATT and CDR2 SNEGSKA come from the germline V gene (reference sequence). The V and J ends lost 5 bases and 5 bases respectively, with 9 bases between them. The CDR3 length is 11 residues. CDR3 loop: CSADCRTEAFF. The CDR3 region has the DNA TGCAGTGCTGACTGTAGGACTGAAGCTTTCTTT.

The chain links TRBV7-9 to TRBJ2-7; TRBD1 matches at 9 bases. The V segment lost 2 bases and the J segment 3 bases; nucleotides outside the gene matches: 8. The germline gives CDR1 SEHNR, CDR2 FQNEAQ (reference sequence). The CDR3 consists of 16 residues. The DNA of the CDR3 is TGTGCCAGCAGCTTAACCCCGACAGGGGGGTACTACGAGCAGTACTTC. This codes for CASSLTPTGGYYEQYF. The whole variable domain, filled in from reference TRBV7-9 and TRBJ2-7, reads DTGVSQNPRHKITKRGQNVTFRCDPISEHNRLYWYRQTLGQGPEFLTYFQNEAQLEKSRLLSDRFSAERPKGSFSTLEIQRTEQGDSAMYLCASSLTPTGGYYEQYFGPGTRLTVT.

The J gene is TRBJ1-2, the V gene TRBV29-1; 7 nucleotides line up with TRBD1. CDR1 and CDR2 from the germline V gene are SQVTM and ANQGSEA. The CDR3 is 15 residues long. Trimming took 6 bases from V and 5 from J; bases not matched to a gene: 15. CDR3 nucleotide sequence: TGCAGCGTCAGAGTAGAAGGGACAGAGGTATATGGCTACACCTTC. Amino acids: CSVRVEGTEVYGYTF.

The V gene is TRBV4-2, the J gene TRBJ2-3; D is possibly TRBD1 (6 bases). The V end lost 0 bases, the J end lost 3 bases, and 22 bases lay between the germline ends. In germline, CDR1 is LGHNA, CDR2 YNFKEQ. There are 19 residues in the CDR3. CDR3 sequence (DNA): TGTGCCAGCAGCCAAGAGGGCCGTTTCGGGCAGGGGATAACAGATACGCAGTATTTT. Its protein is CASSQEGRFGQGITDTQYF.

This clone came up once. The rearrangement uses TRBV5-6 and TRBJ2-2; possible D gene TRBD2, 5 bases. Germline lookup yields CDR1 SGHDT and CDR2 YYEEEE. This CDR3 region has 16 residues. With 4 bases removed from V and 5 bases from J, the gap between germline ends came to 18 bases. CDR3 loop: CASSRNGDTSTGELFF. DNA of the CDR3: TGTGCCAGCAGCCGGAACGGTGACACTAGTACCGGGGAGCTGTTTTTT.

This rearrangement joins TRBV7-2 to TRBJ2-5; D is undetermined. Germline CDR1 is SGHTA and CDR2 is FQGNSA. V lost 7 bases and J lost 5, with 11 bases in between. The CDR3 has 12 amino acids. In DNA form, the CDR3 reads TGTGCCAGCACCGATTTCGGTGAGACCCAGTACTTC. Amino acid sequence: CASTDFGETQYF.

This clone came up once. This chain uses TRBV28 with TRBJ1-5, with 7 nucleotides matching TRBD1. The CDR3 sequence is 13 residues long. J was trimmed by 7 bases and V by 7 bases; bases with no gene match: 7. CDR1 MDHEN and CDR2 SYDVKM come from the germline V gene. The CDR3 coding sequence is TGTGCCAGCACCTGGGACAGAGAGCAGCCCCAGCATTTT. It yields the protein CASTWDREQPQHF.

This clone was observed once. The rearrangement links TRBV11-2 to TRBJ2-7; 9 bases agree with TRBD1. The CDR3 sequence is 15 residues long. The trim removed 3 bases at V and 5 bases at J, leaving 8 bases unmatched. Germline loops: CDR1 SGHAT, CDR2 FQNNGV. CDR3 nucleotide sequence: TGTGCCAGCAGCTTCCCCGGGACAGGGCACCACGAGCAGTACTTC. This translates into CASSFPGTGHHEQYF.

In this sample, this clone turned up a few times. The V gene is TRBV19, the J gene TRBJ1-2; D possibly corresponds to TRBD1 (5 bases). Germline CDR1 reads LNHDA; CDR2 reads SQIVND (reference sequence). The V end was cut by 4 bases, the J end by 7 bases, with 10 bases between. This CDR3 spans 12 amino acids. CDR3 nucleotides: TGTGCCAGTAGTACCTTCAGGGTTGGCTACACCTTC. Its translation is CASSTFRVGYTF.

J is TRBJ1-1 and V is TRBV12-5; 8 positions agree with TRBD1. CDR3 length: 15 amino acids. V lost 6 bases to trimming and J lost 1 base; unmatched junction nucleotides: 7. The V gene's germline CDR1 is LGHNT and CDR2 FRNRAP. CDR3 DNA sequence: TGTGCTAGTGGGAGACAGGGGAACGGGAACACTGAAGCTTTCTTT. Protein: CASGRQGNGNTEAFF.

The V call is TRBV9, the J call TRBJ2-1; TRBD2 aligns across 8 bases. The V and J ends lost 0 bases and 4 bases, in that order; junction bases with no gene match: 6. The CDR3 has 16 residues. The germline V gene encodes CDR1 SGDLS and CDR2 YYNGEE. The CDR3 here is CASSVGGTRGYNEQFF. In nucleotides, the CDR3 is TGTGCCAGCAGCGTAGGGGGGACTAGAGGGTACAATGAGCAGTTCTTC.

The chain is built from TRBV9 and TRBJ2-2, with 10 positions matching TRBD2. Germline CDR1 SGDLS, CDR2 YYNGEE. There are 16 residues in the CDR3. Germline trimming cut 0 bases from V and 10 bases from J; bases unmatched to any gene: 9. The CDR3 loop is CASSVALGLAGVELFF. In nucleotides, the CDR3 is TGTGCCAGCAGCGTAGCCTTGGGGCTAGCGGGAGTGGAGCTGTTTTTT.

CDR3 DNA: TGTGCCAGCAGCTTACCCCTAGCGTCCCCCTACGAGCAGTACTTC. Its protein product is CASSLPLASPYEQYF. The V and J genes are TRBV11-2 and TRBJ2-7; possibly TRBD2 for D (6 bases). Germline CDR1 and CDR2: SGHAT and FQNNGV. V lost 2 bases to trimming and J lost 2 bases, with 13 bases between them. The CDR3 runs 15 residues.

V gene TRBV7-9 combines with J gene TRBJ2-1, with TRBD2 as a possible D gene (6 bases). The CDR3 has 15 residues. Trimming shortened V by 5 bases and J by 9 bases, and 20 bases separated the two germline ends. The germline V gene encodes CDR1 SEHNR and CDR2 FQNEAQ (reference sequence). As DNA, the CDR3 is TGTGCCAGCAGCAAACTACTAGCCCCCGAGCTTGAGCAGTTCTTC. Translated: CASSKLLAPELEQFF. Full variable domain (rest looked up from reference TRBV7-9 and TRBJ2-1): DTGVSQNPRHKITKRGQNVTFRCDPISEHNRLYWYRQTLGQGPEFLTYFQNEAQLEKSRLLSDRFSAERPKGSFSTLEIQRTEQGDSAMYLCASSKLLAPELEQFFGPGTRLTVL.

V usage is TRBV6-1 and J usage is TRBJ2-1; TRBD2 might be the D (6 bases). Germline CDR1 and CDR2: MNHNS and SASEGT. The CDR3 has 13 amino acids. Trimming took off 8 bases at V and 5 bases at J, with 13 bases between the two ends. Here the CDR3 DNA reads TGTGCCAGCGAGAGGAGGGATAACAATGAGCAGTTCTTC. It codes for CASERRDNNEQFF.

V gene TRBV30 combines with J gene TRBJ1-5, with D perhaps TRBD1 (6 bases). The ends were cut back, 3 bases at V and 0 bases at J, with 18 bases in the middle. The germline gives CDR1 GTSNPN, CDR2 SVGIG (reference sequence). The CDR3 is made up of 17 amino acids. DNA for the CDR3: TGTGCCTGGAGCCCCGGCCCGGGACAACATAGCAATCAGCCCCAGCATTTT. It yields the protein CAWSPGPGQHSNQPQHF.

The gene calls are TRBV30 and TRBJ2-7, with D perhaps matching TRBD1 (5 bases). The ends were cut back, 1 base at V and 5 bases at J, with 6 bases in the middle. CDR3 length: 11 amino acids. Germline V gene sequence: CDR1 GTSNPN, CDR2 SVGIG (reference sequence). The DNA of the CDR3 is TGTGCCTGGAGTGCAGGGAACGAGCAGTACTTC. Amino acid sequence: CAWSAGNEQYF.

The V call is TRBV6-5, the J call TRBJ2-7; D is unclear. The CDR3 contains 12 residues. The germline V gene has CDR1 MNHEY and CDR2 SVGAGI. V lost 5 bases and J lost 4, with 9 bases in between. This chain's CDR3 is CASSPEPYEQYF. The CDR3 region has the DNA TGTGCCAGCAGTCCTGAGCCTTACGAGCAGTACTTC.

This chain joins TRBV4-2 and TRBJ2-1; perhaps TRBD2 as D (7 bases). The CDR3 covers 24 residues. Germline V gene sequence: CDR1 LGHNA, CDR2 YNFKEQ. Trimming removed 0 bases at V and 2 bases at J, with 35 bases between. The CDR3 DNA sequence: TGTGCCAGCAGCCAAGATCTGGGCAGGGGAGGGGTGTTAGTCGGGGCAAAGACCTACAATGAGCAGTTCTTC. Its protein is CASSQDLGRGGVLVGAKTYNEQFF.

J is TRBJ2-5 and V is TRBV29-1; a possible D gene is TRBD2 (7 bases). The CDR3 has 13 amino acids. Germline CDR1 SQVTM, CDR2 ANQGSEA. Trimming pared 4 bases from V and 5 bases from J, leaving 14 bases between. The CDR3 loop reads CSVASGGFETQYF. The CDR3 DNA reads TGCAGCGTTGCGTCGGGGGGCTTCGAGACCCAGTACTTC.

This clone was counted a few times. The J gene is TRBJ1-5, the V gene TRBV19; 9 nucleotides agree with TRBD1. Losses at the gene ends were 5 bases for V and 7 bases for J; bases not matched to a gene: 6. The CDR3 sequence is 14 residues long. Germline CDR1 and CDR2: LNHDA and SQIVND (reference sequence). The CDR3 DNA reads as TGTGCCAGTAGTCTGGGACAGGGTGGGCAGCCCCAGCATTTT. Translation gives CASSLGQGGQPQHF.